The 2 T cell receptor beta chains below all came from one sample that was sequenced in a study of technical replicates of blood from several donors. Repertoires were generated with immunoSEQ multiplex PCR, while TCRdb's copy carries only in-frame clones and drops some. The sample consists of roughly 87,000 clones, approximately 96% of them appearing once. What was sequenced was T cells isolated from PBMCs. All receptors come from a human donor in good health.

V usage is TRBV19 and J usage is TRBJ1-2; 9 bases line up with TRBD1. The CDR3 spans 14 residues. Germline CDR1 and CDR2: LNHDA and SQIVND (reference sequence). The V gene end was trimmed by 3 bases and the J gene end by 4 bases; junction bases not matched to a gene: 3. The CDR3 here is CASSIKTGGYGYTF. CDR3 in DNA: TGTGCCAGTAGTATCAAGACAGGGGGCTATGGCTACACCTTC. Using reference TRBV19 and TRBJ1-2 for the parts outside the CDR3, the full variable domain is DGGITQSPKYLFRKEGQNVTLSCEQNLNHDAMYWYRQDPGQGLRLIYYSQIVNDFQKGDIAEGYSVSREKKESFPLTVTSAQKNPTAFYLCASSIKTGGYGYTFGSGTRLTVV.

CDR3 DNA sequence: TGCACCCAAAGCGACGGGGGGCCCTTCGGTACGCAGTATTTT. Amino acid sequence: CTQSDGGPFGTQYF. V gene TRBV1 combines with J gene TRBJ2-3; the table's D call, TRBD2, was not checked against the DNA. TRBV1 is noted as a pseudogene. This CDR3 region has 14 residues.